This TCR beta chain is drawn from a study of CD8+ T cells in alopecia areata. Study-level information: Treated patients were dosed with oral tofacitinib, taking 5 to 10 mg twice daily.

CDR3 length: 15 amino acids. The V gene lost 6 bases and the J gene lost 0 bases, with 9 bases spanning the gap. Germline V gene data show CDR1 as SNHLY and CDR2 as FYNNEI. Investigators isolated RNA and reverse transcribed it into cDNA to act as the sequencing template. Only in-frame clones appear in the TCRdb table, and some are missing; sequencing was by immunoSEQ multiplex PCR. The repertoire consists of about 97,000 clones, with less than 50% occurring once and the leading ten covering about 1.4%. The specimen was CD4+ T cells sorted from blood. This TCR was sampled from a human donor with alopecia areata. V gene TRBV2 combines with J gene TRBJ2-6, with D possibly TRBD2 on 6 matching bases. In nucleotides, the CDR3 is TGTGCCAGCAGCTCGGGGGTCTCTGGGGCCAACGTCCTGACTTTC. Its protein is CASSSGVSGANVLTF.